This TCR beta chain derives from a study of blood T cell repertoires in COVID-19. Participant ages covered 18 to 89 years across 25 or so US areas. Repertoires were generated with immunoSEQ multiplex PCR, while TCRdb's copy carries only in-frame clones and drops some. Of under 350,000 clones in the sample, 80% to 90% were seen once. The germline V gene has CDR1 KGHSH and CDR2 LQKENI. V lost 3 bases, J lost 9 bases, and 17 bases lay in between. CDR3 length: 14 amino acids. Sequenced sample: PBMCs or T cells enriched from blood (not recorded which). The chain has TRBV18 and TRBJ2-5; perhaps TRBD2 as D (7 bases). The TCR sequence derives from a woman between 40 and 55 years old with acute COVID-19. DNA for the CDR3: TGTGCCAGCTCACCGGAGGGGGGGAATCGGGCCCAGTACTTC. It yields the protein CASSPEGGNRAQYF.